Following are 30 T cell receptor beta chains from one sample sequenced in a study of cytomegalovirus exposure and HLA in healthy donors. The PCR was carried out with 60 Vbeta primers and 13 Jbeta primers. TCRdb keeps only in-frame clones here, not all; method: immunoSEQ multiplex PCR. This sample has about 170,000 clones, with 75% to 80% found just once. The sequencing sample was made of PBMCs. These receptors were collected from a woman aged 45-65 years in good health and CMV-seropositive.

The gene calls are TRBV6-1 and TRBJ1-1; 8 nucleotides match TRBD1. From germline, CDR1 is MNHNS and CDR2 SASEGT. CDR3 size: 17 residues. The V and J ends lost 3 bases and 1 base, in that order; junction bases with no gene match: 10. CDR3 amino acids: CASSDPDRGARNTEAFF. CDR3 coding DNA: TGTGCCAGCAGTGACCCTGACAGGGGAGCGAGGAACACTGAAGCTTTCTTT.

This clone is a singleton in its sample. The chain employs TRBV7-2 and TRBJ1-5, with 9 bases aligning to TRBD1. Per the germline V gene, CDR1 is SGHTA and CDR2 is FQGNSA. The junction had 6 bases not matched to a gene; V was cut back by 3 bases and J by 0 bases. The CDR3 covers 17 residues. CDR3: CASSFTGGGGSNQPQHF. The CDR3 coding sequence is TGTGCCAGCAGCTTCACAGGGGGCGGAGGTAGCAATCAGCCCCAGCATTTT.

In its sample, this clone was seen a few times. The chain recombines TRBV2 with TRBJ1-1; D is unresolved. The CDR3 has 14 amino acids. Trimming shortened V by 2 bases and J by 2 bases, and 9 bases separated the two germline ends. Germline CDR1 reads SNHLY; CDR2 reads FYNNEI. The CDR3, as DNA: TGTGCCAGCAGTGAATCGTTTAGAAACACTGAAGCTTTCTTT. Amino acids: CASSESFRNTEAFF.

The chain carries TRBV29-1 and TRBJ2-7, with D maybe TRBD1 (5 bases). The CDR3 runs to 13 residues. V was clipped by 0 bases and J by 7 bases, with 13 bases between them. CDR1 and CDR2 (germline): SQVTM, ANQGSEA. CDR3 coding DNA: TGCAGCGTTGAAGAGCTGGGGCCCGGGGAGCAGTACTTC. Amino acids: CSVEELGPGEQYF.

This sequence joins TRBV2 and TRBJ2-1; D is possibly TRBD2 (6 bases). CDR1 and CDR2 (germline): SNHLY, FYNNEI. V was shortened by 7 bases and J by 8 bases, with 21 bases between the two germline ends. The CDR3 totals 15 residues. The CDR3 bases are TGTGCCAGCAAGAAGGAGGGGCCATCCCCCGATGAGCAGTTCTTC. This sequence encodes CASKKEGPSPDEQFF.

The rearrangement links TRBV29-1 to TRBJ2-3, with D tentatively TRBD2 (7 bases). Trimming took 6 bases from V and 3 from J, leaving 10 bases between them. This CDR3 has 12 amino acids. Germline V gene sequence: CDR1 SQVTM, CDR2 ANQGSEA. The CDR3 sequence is CSVGGTTDTQYF. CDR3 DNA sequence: TGCAGCGTGGGGGGGACAACAGATACGCAGTATTTT.

DNA for the CDR3: TGTGCCAGCTCACCAGAACATCAACAGCCCCAGCATTTT. Its translation is CASSPEHQQPQHF. V usage is TRBV18 and J usage is TRBJ1-5; D not resolved. V was trimmed by 2 bases and J by 7 bases, leaving 9 bases between them. Germline V lookup: CDR1 KGHSH, CDR2 LQKENI. The CDR3 length is 13 residues. Full variable domain (outside the CDR3, taken from reference TRBV18 and TRBJ1-5): NAGVMQNPRHLVRRRGQEARLRCSPMKGHSHVYWYRQLPEEGLKFMVYLQKENIIDESGMPKERFSAEFPKEGPSILRIQQVVRGDSAAYFCASSPEHQQPQHFGDGTRLSIL.

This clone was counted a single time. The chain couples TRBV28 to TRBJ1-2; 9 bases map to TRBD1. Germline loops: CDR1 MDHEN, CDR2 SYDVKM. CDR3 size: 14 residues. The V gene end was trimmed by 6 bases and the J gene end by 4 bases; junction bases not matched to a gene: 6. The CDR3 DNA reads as TGTGCCAGCAGACAGGGGGCAGGGATCTATGGCTACACCTTC. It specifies CASRQGAGIYGYTF.

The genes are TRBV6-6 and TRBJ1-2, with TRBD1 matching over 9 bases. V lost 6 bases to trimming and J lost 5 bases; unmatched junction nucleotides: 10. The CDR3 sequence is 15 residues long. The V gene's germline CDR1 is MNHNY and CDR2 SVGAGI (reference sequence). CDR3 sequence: CASRLDGTGIYGYTF. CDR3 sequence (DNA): TGTGCCAGCAGGCTAGACGGGACAGGGATTTATGGCTACACCTTC.

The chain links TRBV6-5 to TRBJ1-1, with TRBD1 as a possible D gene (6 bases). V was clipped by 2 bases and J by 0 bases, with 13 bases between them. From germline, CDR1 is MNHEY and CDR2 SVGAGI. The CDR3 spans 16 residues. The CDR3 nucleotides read TGTGCCAGCAGTTACAGGGGGAGCCGAATGAACACTGAAGCTTTCTTT. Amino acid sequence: CASSYRGSRMNTEAFF.

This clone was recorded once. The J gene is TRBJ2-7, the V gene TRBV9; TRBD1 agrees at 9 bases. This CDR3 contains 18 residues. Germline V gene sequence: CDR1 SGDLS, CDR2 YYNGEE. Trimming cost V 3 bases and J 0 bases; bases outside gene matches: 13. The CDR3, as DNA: TGTGCCAGCAGCGGCCGGACAGGGGAGGGGCCGAGCTCCTACGAGCAGTACTTC. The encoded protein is CASSGRTGEGPSSYEQYF.

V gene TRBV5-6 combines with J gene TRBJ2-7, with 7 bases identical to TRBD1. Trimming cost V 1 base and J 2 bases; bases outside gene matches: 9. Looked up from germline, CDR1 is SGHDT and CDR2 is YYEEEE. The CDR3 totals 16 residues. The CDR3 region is CASSLMIRDRAYEQYF. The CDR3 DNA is TGTGCCAGCAGCTTGATGATCCGGGACAGAGCCTACGAGCAGTACTTC.

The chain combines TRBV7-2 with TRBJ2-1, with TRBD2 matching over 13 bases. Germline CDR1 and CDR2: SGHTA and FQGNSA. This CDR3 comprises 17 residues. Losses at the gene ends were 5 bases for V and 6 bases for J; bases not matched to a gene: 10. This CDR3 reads CASSNLVTSGGANEQFF. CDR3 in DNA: TGTGCCAGCAGCAACCTAGTAACTAGCGGGGGGGCCAATGAGCAGTTCTTC.

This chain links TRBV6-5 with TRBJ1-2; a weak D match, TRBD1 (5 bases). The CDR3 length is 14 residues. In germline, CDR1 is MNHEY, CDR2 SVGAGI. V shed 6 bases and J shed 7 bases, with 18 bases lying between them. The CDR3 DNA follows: TGTGCCAGCAGCCGCCTCGGGGGGGGTAGTGGCTACACCTTC. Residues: CASSRLGGGSGYTF.

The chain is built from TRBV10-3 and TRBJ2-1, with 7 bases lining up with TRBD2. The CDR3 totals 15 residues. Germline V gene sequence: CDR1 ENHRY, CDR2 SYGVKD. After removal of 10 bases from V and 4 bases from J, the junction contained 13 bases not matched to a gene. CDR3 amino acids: CATLNSGGRYNEQFF. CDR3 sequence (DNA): TGTGCCACCTTAAACAGTGGCGGGAGATACAATGAGCAGTTCTTC.

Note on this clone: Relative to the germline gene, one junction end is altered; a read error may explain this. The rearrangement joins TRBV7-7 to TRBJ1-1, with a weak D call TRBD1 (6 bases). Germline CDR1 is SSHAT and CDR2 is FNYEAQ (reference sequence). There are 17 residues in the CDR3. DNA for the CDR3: TGTGCTAGCAGCTTCGACAGGCCTTTTGAAATGGGCACTGAAGCTTTCTTT. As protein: CASSFDRPFEMGTEAFF.

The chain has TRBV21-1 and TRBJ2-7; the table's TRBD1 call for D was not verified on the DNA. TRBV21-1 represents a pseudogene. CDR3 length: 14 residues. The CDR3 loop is CASSHGEGAREQYF. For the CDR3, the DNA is TGTGCCAGCTCACACGGAGAGGGGGCTAGAGAGCAGTACTTC.

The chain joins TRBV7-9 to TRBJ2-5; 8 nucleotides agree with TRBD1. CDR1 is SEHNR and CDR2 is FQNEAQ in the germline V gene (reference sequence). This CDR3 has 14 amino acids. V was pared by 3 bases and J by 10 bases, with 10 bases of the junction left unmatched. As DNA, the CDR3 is TGTGCCAGCAGCTTCCCAGCCTCGACAGGGGACCAGTACTTC. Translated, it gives CASSFPASTGDQYF.

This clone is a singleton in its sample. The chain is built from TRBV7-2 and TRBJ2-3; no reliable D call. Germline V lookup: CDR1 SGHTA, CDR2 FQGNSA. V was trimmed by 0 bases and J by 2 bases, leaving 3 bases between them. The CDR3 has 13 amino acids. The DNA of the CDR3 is TGTGCCAGCAGCTTAGCGTACACAGATACGCAGTATTTT. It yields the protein CASSLAYTDTQYF.

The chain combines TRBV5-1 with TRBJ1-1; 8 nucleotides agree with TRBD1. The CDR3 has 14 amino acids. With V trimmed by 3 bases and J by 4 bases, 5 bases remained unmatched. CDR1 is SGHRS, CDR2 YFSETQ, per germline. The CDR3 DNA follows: TGCGCCAGCAGCTCCCAGGGGGCGCCCACTGAAGCTTTCTTT. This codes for CASSSQGAPTEAFF. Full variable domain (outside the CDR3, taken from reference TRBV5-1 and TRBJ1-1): KAGVTQTPRYLIKTRGQQVTLSCSPISGHRSVSWYQQTPGQGLQFLFEYFSETQRNKGNFPGRFSGRQFSNSRSEMNVSTLELGDSALYLCASSSQGAPTEAFFGQGTRLTVV.

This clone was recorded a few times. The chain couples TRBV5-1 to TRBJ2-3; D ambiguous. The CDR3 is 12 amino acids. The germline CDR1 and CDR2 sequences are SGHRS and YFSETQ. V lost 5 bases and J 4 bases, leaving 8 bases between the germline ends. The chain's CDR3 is CASRRGADTQYF. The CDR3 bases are TGCGCCAGCAGGAGAGGCGCAGATACGCAGTATTTT.

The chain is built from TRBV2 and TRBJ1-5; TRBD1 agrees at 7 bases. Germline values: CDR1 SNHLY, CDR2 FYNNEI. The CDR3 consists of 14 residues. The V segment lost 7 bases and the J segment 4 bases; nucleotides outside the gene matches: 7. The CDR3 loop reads CASTMTGRNQPQHF. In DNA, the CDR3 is TGTGCCAGCACCATGACAGGGAGAAATCAGCCCCAGCATTTT. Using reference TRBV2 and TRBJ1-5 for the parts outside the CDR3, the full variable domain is EPEVTQTPSHQVTQMGQEVILRCVPISNHLYFYWYRQILGQKVEFLVSFYNNEISEKSEIFDDQFSVERPDGSNFTLKIRSTKLEDSAMYFCASTMTGRNQPQHFGDGTRLSIL.

This CDR3 is CASSFSSGGAYNEQFF. Written as DNA, the CDR3 is TGTGCCAGCAGTTTTTCTAGCGGGGGGGCCTACAATGAGCAGTTCTTC. The V gene is TRBV28, the J gene TRBJ2-1, with TRBD2 identical over 12 bases. The CDR3 covers 16 residues. The V segment lost 3 bases and the J segment 2 bases; nucleotides outside the gene matches: 2. CDR1 and CDR2 from the germline V gene are MDHEN and SYDVKM.

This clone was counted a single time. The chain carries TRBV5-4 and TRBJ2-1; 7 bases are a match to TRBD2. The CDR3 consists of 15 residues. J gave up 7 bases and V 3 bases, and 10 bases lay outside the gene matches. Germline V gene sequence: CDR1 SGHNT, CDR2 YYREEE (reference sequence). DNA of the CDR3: TGTGCCAGCAGCTCCCGGACTAGTTTCGCGAATGAGCAGTTCTTC. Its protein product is CASSSRTSFANEQFF.

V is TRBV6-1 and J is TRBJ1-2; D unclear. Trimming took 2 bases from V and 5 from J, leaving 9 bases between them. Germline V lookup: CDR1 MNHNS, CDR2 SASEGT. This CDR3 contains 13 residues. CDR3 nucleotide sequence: TGTGCCAGCAGTGAAAACTTTCGGTATGGCTACACCTTC. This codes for CASSENFRYGYTF.

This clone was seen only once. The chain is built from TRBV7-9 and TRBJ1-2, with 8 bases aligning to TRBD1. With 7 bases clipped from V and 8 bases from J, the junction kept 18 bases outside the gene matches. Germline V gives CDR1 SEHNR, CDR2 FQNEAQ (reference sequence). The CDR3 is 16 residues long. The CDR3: CASTGQGYFSRGGYTF. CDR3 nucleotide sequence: TGTGCCAGCACCGGACAGGGTTATTTTTCGAGGGGAGGCTACACCTTC.

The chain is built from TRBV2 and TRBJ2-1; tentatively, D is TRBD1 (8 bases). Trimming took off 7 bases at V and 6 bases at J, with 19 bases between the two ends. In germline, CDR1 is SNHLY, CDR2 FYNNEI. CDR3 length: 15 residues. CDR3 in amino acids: CASTNMDREGNEQFF. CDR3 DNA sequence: TGTGCCAGCACCAATATGGACAGGGAGGGCAATGAGCAGTTCTTC.

The CDR3 region is CASSLARYNEQFF. The CDR3 DNA reads as TGTGCCAGCAGCTTGGCCAGATACAATGAGCAGTTCTTC. The chain links TRBV5-8 to TRBJ2-1; D gene unclear. V shed 0 bases and J shed 4 bases, with 5 bases lying between them. The CDR3 extends over 13 amino acids. CDR1 is SGHTS, CDR2 YDEGEE, per germline.

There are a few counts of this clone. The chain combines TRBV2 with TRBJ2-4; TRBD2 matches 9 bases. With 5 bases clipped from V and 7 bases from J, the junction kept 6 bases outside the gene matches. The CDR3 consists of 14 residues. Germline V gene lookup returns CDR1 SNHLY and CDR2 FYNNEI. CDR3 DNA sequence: TGTGCCAGCAGTCCCGCGGGGGGGCCTAACATTCAGTACTTC. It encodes CASSPAGGPNIQYF.

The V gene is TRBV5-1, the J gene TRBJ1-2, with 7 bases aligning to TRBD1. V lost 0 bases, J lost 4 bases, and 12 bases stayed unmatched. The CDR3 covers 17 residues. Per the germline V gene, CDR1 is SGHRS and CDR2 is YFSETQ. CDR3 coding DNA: TGCGCCAGCAGCTTGGGGGGAAGCGGAGGGGGCATCTATGGCTACACCTTC. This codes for CASSLGGSGGGIYGYTF.